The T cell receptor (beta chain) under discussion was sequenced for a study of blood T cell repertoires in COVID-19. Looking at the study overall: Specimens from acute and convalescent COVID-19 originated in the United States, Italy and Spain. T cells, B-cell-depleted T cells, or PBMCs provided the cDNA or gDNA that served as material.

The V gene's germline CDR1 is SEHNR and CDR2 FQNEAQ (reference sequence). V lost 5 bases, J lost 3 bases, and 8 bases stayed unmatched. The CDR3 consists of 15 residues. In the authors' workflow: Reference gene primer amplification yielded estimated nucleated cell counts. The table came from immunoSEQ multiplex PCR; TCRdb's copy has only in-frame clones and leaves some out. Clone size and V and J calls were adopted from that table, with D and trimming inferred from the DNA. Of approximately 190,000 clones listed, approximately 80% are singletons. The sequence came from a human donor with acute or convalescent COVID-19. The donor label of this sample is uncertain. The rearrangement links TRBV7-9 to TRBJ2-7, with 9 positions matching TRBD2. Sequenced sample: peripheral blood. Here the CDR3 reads CASSPWRGGGYEQYF. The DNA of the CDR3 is TGTGCCAGCAGCCCTTGGCGGGGGGGAGGCTACGAGCAGTACTTC.